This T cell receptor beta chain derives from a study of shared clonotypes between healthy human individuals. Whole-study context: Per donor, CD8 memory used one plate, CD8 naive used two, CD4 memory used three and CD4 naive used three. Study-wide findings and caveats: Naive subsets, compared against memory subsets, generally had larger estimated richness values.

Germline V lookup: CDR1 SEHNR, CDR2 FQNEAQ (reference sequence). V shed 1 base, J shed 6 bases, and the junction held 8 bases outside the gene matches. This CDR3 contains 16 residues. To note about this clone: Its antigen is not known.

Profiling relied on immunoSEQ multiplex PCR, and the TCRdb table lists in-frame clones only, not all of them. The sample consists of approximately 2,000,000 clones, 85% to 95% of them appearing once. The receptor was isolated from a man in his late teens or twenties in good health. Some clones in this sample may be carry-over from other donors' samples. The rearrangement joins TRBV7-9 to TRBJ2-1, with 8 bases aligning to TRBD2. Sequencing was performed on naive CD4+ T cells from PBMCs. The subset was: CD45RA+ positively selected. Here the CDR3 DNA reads TGTGCCAGCAGCTTAGGTCCCAGCGGGAGCTTCAATGAGCAGTTCTTC. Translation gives CASSLGPSGSFNEQFF. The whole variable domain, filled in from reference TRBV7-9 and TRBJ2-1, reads DTGVSQNPRHKITKRGQNVTFRCDPISEHNRLYWYRQTLGQGPEFLTYFQNEAQLEKSRLLSDRFSAERPKGSFSTLEIQRTEQGDSAMYLCASSLGPSGSFNEQFFGPGTRLTVL.